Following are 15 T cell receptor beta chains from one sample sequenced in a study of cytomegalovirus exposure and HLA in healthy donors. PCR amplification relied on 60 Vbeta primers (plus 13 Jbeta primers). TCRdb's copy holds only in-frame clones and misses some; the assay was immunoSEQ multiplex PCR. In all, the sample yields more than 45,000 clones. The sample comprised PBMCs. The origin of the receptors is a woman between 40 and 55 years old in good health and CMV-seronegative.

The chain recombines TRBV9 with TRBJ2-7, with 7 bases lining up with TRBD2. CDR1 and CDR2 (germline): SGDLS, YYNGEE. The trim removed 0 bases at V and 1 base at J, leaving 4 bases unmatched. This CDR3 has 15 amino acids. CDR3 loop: CASSVEGTTSYEQYF. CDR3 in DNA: TGTGCCAGCAGCGTAGAGGGGACTACTTCCTACGAGCAGTACTTC.

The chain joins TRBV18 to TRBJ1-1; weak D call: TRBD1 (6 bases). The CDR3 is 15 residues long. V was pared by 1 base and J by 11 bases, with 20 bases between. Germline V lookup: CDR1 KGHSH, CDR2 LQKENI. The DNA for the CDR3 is TGTGCCAGCTCACCACAGGGGGACCCCCTCGCTGGGGCTTTCTTT. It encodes CASSPQGDPLAGAFF.

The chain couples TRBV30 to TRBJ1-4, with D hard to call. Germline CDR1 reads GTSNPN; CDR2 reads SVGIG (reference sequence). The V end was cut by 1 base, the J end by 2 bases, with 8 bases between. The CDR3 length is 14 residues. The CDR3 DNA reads TGTGCCTGGAGTGGGGCGGGGACTAATGAAAAACTGTTTTTT. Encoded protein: CAWSGAGTNEKLFF.

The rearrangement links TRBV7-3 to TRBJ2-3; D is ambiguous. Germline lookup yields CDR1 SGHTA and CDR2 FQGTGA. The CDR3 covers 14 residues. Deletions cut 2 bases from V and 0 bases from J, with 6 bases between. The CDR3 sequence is CASSLDGSTDTQYF. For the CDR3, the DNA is TGTGCCAGCAGCTTAGACGGGAGCACAGATACGCAGTATTTT.

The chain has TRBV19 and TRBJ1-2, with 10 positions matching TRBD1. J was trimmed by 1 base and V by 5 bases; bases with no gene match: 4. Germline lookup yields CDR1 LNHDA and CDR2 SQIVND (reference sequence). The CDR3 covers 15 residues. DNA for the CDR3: TGTGCCAGTAGTTCCCGGACAGGGGGTAACTATGGCTACACCTTC. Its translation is CASSSRTGGNYGYTF.

This chain's CDR3 is CASSGEGGDSGYTF. The CDR3 region has the DNA TGTGCCAGCAGTGGGGAAGGGGGCGATAGCGGCTACACCTTC. This chain connects TRBV2 to TRBJ1-2, with TRBD1 matching over 7 bases. The germline V gene encodes CDR1 SNHLY and CDR2 FYNNEI. V lost 4 bases to trimming and J lost 8 bases; unmatched junction nucleotides: 10. CDR3 length: 14 amino acids.

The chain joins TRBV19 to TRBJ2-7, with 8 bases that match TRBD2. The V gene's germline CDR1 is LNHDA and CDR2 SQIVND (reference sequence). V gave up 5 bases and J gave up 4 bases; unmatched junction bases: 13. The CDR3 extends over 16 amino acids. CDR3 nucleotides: TGTGCCAGTAGTGCCCCTGGGACGGGAGGGGATTACGAGCAGTACTTC. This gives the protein CASSAPGTGGDYEQYF.

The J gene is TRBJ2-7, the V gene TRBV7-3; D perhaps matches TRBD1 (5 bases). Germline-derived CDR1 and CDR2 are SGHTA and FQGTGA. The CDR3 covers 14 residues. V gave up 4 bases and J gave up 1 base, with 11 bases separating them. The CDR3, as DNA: TGTGCCAGCAGCTCGCAAACAGGATCCTACGAGCAGTACTTC. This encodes CASSSQTGSYEQYF. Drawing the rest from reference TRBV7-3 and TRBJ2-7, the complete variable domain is GAGVSQTPSNKVTEKGKYVELRCDPISGHTALYWYRQSLGQGPEFLIYFQGTGAADDSGLPNDRFFAVRPEGSVSTLKIQRTERGDSAVYLCASSSQTGSYEQYFGPGTRLTVT.

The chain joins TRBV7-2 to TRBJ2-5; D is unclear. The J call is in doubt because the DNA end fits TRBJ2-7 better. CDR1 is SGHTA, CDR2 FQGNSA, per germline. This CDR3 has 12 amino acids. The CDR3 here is CASSLQLGEQYF. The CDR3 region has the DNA TGTGCCAGCAGCTTACAGCTGGGCGAGCAGTACTTC.

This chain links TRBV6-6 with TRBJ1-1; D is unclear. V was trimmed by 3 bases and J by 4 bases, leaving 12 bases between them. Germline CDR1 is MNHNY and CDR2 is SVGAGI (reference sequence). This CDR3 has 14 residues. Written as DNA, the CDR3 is TGTGCCAGCAGTTATCAGTCAGGTCGCACTGAAGCTTTCTTT. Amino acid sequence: CASSYQSGRTEAFF.

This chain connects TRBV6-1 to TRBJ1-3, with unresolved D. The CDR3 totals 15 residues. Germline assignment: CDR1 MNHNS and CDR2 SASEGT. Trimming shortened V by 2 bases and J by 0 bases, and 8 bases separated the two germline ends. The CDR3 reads CASSEWAFSGNTIYF. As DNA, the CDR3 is TGTGCCAGCAGTGAATGGGCCTTCTCTGGAAACACCATATATTTT.

The CDR3 here is CASSRGQGTTEAFF. The CDR3 DNA is TGCGCCAGCAGCCGCGGACAGGGCACCACTGAAGCTTTCTTT. The V gene is TRBV5-1, the J gene TRBJ1-1; 8 bases align to TRBD1. V shed 4 bases and J 4 bases; nucleotides not matched to a gene: 6. This CDR3 spans 14 amino acids. Germline CDR1 reads SGHRS; CDR2 reads YFSETQ.

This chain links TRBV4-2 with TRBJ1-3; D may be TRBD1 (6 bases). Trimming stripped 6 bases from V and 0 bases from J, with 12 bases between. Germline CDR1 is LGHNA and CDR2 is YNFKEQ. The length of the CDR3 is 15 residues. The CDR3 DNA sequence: TGTGCCAGCAGGTACAGGGCAAGCTCTGGAAACACCATATATTTT. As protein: CASRYRASSGNTIYF.

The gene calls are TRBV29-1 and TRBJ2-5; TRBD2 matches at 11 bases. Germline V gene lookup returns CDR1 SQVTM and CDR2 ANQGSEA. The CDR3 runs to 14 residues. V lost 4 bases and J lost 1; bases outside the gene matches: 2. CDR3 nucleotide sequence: TGCAGCGTTGCCGGGACTAGCGGCCAAGAGACCCAGTACTTC. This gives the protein CSVAGTSGQETQYF.

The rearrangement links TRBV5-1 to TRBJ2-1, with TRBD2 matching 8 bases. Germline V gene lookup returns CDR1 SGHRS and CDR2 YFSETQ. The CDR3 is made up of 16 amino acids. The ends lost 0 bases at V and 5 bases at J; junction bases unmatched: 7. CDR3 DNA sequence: TGCGCCAGCAGCTTGGGGTTAGCGGGGCTCCACAATGAGCAGTTCTTC. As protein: CASSLGLAGLHNEQFF.